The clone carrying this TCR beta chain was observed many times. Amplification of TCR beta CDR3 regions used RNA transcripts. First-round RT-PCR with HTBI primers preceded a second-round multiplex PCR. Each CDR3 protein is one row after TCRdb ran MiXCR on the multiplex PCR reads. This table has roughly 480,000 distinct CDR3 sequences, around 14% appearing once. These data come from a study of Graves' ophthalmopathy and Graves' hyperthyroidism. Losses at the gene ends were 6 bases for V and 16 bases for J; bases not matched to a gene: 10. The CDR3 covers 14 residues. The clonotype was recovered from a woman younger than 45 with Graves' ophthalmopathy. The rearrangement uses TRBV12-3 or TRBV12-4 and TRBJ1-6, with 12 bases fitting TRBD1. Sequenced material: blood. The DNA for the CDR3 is TGTGCCAGCAGCAACTACGGGACAGGGGGCCCACTCCACTTT. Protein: CASSNYGTGGPLHF.